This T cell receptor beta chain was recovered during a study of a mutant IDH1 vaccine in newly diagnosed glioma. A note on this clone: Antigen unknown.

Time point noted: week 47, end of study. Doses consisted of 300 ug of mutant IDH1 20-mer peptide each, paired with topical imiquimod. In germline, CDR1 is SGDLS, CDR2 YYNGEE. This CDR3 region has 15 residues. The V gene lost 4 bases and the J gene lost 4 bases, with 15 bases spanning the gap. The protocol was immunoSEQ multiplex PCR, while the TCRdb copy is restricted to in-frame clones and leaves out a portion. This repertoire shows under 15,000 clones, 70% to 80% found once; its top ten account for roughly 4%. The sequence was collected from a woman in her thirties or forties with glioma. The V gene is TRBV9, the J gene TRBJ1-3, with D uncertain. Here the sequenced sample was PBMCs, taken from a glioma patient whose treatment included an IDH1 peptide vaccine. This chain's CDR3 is CASSIGLNSGNTIYF. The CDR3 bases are TGTGCCAGCAGCATAGGTCTGAATTCCGGAAACACCATATATTTT.